Detailed here is one TCR beta chain. Produced via immunoSEQ multiplex PCR; TCRdb's table is partial and in-frame only. The sample includes 380,000 or so clones, roughly 80% of them seen just once. Sample treatment: about 20 received Ad26.COV2.S at low or high dose, single or two shots; several received placebo; per-sample allocation not given. It was on day 63 after the first vaccine or placebo injection that samples were taken. The data derive from a study of Ad26.COV2.S vaccination and SARS-CoV-2 variants. Germline loops: CDR1 SGHNT, CDR2 YYREEE (reference sequence). There are 15 residues in the CDR3. Unmatched junction bases numbered 11, after V lost 6 bases and J lost 8 bases.

The clonotype was recovered from a person between 18 and 65 years old who received the Ad26.COV2.S COVID-19 vaccine or a placebo. Specimen: peripheral blood, collected in a trial of Ad26.COV2.S vaccine versus placebo. This chain connects TRBV5-4 to TRBJ1-2; the match to TRBD1 covers 12 bases. CDR3 sequence (DNA): TGTGCCAGCACGGGGACCGGGACAGGGGGCTCCGGCTACACCTTC. Amino acid sequence: CASTGTGTGGSGYTF.